The clone carrying this T cell receptor (beta chain) was counted ten times or more. Its antigen remains unknown. TCRdb called the 5' RACE reads again in MiXCR, with one record for every CDR3 protein. The sample contains 300,000 to 400,000 distinct CDR3 sequences, over 25% of which appear only once. This sample was included in a study of T-cell memory formation after mild COVID-19. Points from the study as a whole: The CD4+ clones that contracted clustered mainly within CM and EM, and the CD8+ clones concentrated in EMRA. Contracting clones, day 15 to 85, had balanced CD4/CD8, and later expanders favored CD4+.

The sequence was collected from an adult woman who had mild COVID-19 (a few samples of this study predate the infection). Cell type and time point are not known. The sequencing sample was made of PBMCs or a T cell subset sorted from them (not recorded which).

The CDR3 DNA follows: TGTGCCAGCAGTCCGCAAGGGACAACTAACACCGGGGAGCTGTTTTTT. It translates to CASSPQGTTNTGELFF. The J gene is TRBJ2-2, the V gene TRBV27, with TRBD1 as a possible D gene (6 bases). Germline lookup yields CDR1 MNHEY and CDR2 SMNVEV (reference sequence). V gave up 5 bases and J gave up 2 bases, with 15 bases separating them. The CDR3 is 16 amino acids.